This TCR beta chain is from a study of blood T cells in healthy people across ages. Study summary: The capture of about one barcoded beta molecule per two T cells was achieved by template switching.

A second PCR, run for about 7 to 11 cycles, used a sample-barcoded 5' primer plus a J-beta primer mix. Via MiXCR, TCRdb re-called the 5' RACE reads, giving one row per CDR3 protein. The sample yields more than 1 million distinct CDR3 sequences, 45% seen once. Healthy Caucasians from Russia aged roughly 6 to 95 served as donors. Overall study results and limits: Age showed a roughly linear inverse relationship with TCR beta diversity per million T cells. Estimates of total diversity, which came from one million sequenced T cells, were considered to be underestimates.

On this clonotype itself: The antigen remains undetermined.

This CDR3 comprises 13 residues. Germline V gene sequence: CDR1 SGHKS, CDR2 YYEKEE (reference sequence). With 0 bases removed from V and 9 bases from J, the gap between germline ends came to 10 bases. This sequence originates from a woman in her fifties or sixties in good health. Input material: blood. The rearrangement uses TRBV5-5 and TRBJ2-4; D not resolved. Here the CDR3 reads CASSLVPGPIQYF. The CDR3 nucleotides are TGTGCCAGCAGCTTGGTGCCGGGCCCCATTCAGTACTTC.